These 24 T cell receptor beta chains were all obtained from the same sample, sequenced in a study of blood T cell repertoires in COVID-19. TCRdb's table, derived via immunoSEQ multiplex PCR, lists solely in-frame clones and lacks some. Of a few hundred thousand clones listed, about nine tenths are singletons. The sequencing sample was made of peripheral blood. These receptor sequences come from a woman in her 30s with active or convalescent COVID-19.

This chain joins TRBV11-2 and TRBJ1-2; D is unclear. The ends were cut back, 5 bases at V and 5 bases at J, with 15 bases in the middle. Germline CDR1 is SGHAT and CDR2 is FQNNGV. The CDR3 runs to 14 residues. CDR3 residues: CASSPTTLPYGYTF. In DNA form, the CDR3 reads TGTGCCAGCAGCCCGACGACACTCCCTTATGGCTACACCTTC.

The rearrangement joins TRBV5-1 to TRBJ1-1; the match to TRBD1 covers 8 bases. Germline loops: CDR1 SGHRS, CDR2 YFSETQ. V shed 4 bases and J 2 bases; nucleotides not matched to a gene: 4. The CDR3 spans 14 residues. For the CDR3, the DNA is TGCGCCAGCAGCACAGGGGGAATTAACACTGAAGCTTTCTTT. Translation gives CASSTGGINTEAFF.

This rearrangement joins TRBV27 to TRBJ1-1; D not resolved. The CDR3 is made up of 15 amino acids. Germline V gives CDR1 MNHEY, CDR2 SMNVEV (reference sequence). The V gene lost 3 bases and the J gene lost 1 base, with 12 bases spanning the gap. The CDR3 DNA is TGTGCCAGCAGTTTCGGAGGCCTCAAGAACACTGAAGCTTTCTTT. Encoded protein: CASSFGGLKNTEAFF.

V and J are TRBV6-5 and TRBJ1-2; 9 nucleotides agree with TRBD1. V shed 0 bases and J 6 bases; nucleotides not matched to a gene: 2. This CDR3 has 14 residues. The germline V gene has CDR1 MNHEY and CDR2 SVGAGI. In DNA, the CDR3 is TGTGCCAGCAGTTACTCCTGGACAGGGGATGGCTACACCTTC. Translation gives CASSYSWTGDGYTF.

The V call is TRBV7-2, the J call TRBJ2-1; 10 bases are shared with TRBD2. The CDR3 is made up of 16 amino acids. The germline gives CDR1 SGHTA, CDR2 FQGNSA. Unmatched junction bases numbered 16, after V lost 5 bases and J lost 12 bases. CDR3 sequence (DNA): TGTGCCAGCAGCAAGCCAGCGGGGGGGGTCAATGTCGGGCAGTTCTTC. Translated, it gives CASSKPAGGVNVGQFF. Together with reference TRBV7-2 and TRBJ2-1, the CDR3 gives the full variable domain: GAGVSQSPSNKVTEKGKDVELRCDPISGHTALYWYRQSLGQGLEFLIYFQGNSAPDKSGLPSDRFSAERTGGSVSTLTIQRTQQEDSAVYLCASSKPAGGVNVGQFFGPGTRLTVL.

The rearrangement links TRBV5-4 to TRBJ2-3, with TRBD2 matching over 8 bases. Germline CDR1 and CDR2: SGHNT and YYREEE (reference sequence). J was trimmed by 3 bases and V by 1 base; bases with no gene match: 4. CDR3 size: 15 residues. CDR3 nucleotides: TGTGCCAGCAGCTTGTCGTTAGCGGGGACAGATACGCAGTATTTT. It is translated as CASSLSLAGTDTQYF. Combining the CDR3 with reference TRBV5-4 and TRBJ2-3 gives the whole variable domain ETGVTQSPTHLIKTRGQQVTLRCSSQSGHNTVSWYQQALGQGPQFIFQYYREEENGRGNFPPRFSGLQFPNYSSELNVNALELDDSALYLCASSLSLAGTDTQYFGPGTRLTVL.

This clone has a single count. The chain recombines TRBV9 with TRBJ1-3; tentatively, D is TRBD1 (6 bases). The CDR3 has 15 amino acids. Germline V CDR1 and CDR2: SGDLS, YYNGEE. The V end lost 3 bases, the J end lost 0 bases, and 10 bases lay between the germline ends. DNA of the CDR3: TGTGCCAGCAGCGAGGGGGGGTCCTCTGGAAACACCATATATTTT. This translates into CASSEGGSSGNTIYF.

The rearrangement links TRBV27 to TRBJ2-1; D may be TRBD2 (6 bases). This CDR3 is 15 amino acids long. Per germline, CDR1 MNHEY and CDR2 SMNVEV (reference sequence). Deletions cut 5 bases from V and 1 base from J, with 12 bases between. The CDR3 nucleotides are TGTGCCAGCAGTCGGGCCGGGGGTTCCTACAATGAGCAGTTCTTC. Its protein is CASSRAGGSYNEQFF.

The chain employs TRBV5-5 and TRBJ2-5, with TRBD2 matching over 10 bases. Unmatched junction bases numbered 5, after V lost 4 bases and J lost 2 bases. The germline CDR1 and CDR2 sequences are SGHKS and YYEKEE (reference sequence). This CDR3 comprises 15 residues. CDR3 residues: CASSPVSGGQETQYF. The CDR3 DNA reads as TGTGCCAGCAGCCCGGTTAGCGGGGGGCAAGAGACCCAGTACTTC.

J is TRBJ2-7 and V is TRBV5-1, with 7 nucleotides matching TRBD1. This CDR3 has 15 residues. After removal of 0 bases from V and 5 bases from J, the junction contained 8 bases not matched to a gene. Germline lookup yields CDR1 SGHRS and CDR2 YFSETQ. CDR3 in amino acids: CASSLDTGVINEQYF. The CDR3 nucleotides read TGCGCCAGCAGCTTGGATACAGGGGTTATCAACGAGCAGTACTTC. Together with reference TRBV5-1 and TRBJ2-7, the CDR3 gives the full variable domain: KAGVTQTPRYLIKTRGQQVTLSCSPISGHRSVSWYQQTPGQGLQFLFEYFSETQRNKGNFPGRFSGRQFSNSRSEMNVSTLELGDSALYLCASSLDTGVINEQYFGPGTRLTVT.

J is TRBJ1-6 and V is TRBV15; D gene uncertain. Germline loops: CDR1 LNHNV, CDR2 YYDKDF (reference sequence). The length of the CDR3 is 16 residues. With 0 bases removed from V and 5 bases from J, the gap between germline ends came to 11 bases. CDR3 nucleotides: TGTGCCACCAGCAGAGATCTTGTCCGGGATAATTCACCCCTCCACTTT. It specifies CATSRDLVRDNSPLHF.

This chain links TRBV5-6 with TRBJ1-2; 7 nucleotides agree with TRBD1. This CDR3 is 12 amino acids long. The V gene end was trimmed by 7 bases and the J gene end by 7 bases; junction bases not matched to a gene: 7. The germline gives CDR1 SGHDT, CDR2 YYEEEE. The CDR3 protein is CASRQGSGGYTF. In nucleotides, the CDR3 is TGTGCCAGCCGACAGGGTTCGGGTGGCTACACCTTC.

V and J are TRBV3-1 (or the pseudogene TRBV3-2) and TRBJ2-1, with 7 bases that match TRBD2. This CDR3 spans 16 amino acids. The germline V gene has CDR1 LGHDT and CDR2 YNNKEL (reference sequence). V lost 3 bases to trimming and J lost 2 bases; unmatched junction nucleotides: 7. This CDR3 reads CASSHAGRGAYNEQFF. The DNA for the CDR3 is TGTGCCAGCAGCCACGCCGGACGGGGGGCCTACAATGAGCAGTTCTTC.

The chain recombines TRBV4-2 with TRBJ2-5; 9 bases line up with TRBD2. Germline-derived CDR1 and CDR2 are LGHNA and YNFKEQ. CDR3 length: 17 amino acids. The trim removed 0 bases at V and 2 bases at J, leaving 7 bases unmatched. The CDR3 DNA is TGTGCCAGCAGCCAAGAGGGGGCGGGGGGGCCACAAGAGACCCAGTACTTC. Translating gives CASSQEGAGGPQETQYF.

This sequence joins TRBV20-1 and TRBJ2-1; TRBD2 aligns across 11 bases. Germline CDR1 reads DFQATT; CDR2 reads SNEGSKA (reference sequence). V lost 3 bases, J lost 3 bases, and 4 bases stayed unmatched. CDR3 length equals 15 residues. CDR3 sequence reads: CSASSGGANYNEQFF. Written as DNA, the CDR3 is TGCAGTGCTAGTAGCGGGGGGGCCAACTACAATGAGCAGTTCTTC.

This chain links TRBV19 with TRBJ1-1, with D unresolved. The CDR3 runs to 14 residues. Between the trimmed V and J ends, which lost 4 bases and 2 bases, there was a span of 11 bases. The V gene's germline CDR1 is LNHDA and CDR2 SQIVND (reference sequence). The CDR3 protein is CASSKLIPNTEAFF. The CDR3 nucleotides are TGTGCCAGTAGTAAGCTCATCCCAAACACTGAAGCTTTCTTT.

The rearrangement links TRBV4-3 to TRBJ1-2; D is unclear. CDR3 length equals 15 residues. Per the germline V gene, CDR1 is LGHNA and CDR2 is YSLEER. With 4 bases removed from V and 2 bases from J, the gap between germline ends came to 14 bases. The CDR3 sequence: CASSRTEGRNYGYTF. The CDR3 nucleotides are TGCGCCAGCAGCCGAACCGAGGGTAGGAACTATGGCTACACCTTC.

The J gene is TRBJ2-1, the V gene TRBV20-1, with a tentative D call TRBD2 (5 bases). Trimming shortened V by 3 bases and J by 9 bases, and 24 bases separated the two germline ends. Per the germline V gene, CDR1 is DFQATT and CDR2 is SNEGSKA (reference sequence). This CDR3 has 16 amino acids. The CDR3 loop reads CSASASGRLPRGEQFF. CDR3 nucleotide sequence: TGCAGTGCTAGTGCGTCAGGCCGCCTACCACGGGGTGAGCAGTTCTTC.

The chain recombines TRBV28 with TRBJ1-2; TRBD1 matches 12 bases. Unmatched junction bases numbered 19, after V lost 7 bases and J lost 7 bases. Germline loops: CDR1 MDHEN, CDR2 SYDVKM. CDR3 length equals 18 residues. In DNA form, the CDR3 reads TGTGCCAGCACCGCTATCCGGATGGGGGACAGGGGGCGCCGTGGCTACACCTTC. Translating it yields CASTAIRMGDRGRRGYTF.

This chain joins TRBV28 and TRBJ1-2, with a weak D call TRBD1 (5 bases). Germline CDR1 MDHEN, CDR2 SYDVKM. The CDR3 has 14 residues. The V end lost 5 bases, the J end lost 3 bases, and 13 bases lay between the germline ends. The CDR3, as DNA: TGTGCCAGCAGTCCCCTTGACAGATACTATGGCTACACCTTC. This gives the protein CASSPLDRYYGYTF.

The V call is TRBV6-2 or TRBV6-3, the J call TRBJ2-1; D gene ambiguous. The CDR3 is 15 residues long. V was shortened by 1 base and J by 5 bases, with 12 bases between the two germline ends. CDR1 MNHEY and CDR2 SVGEGT come from the germline V gene. CDR3 DNA sequence: TGTGCCAGCAGTTACTTGGCCCTTCTGGACAATGAGCAGTTCTTC. As protein: CASSYLALLDNEQFF.

This clone showed up just a few times. V and J are TRBV7-3 and TRBJ2-2; D not resolved. The CDR3 is 16 amino acids. Germline values: CDR1 SGHTA, CDR2 FQGTGA. The V gene lost 5 bases and the J gene lost 0 bases, with 13 bases spanning the gap. CDR3 coding DNA: TGTGCCAGCAGCCTTGCATGGAGCCCGAACACCGGGGAGCTGTTTTTT. Its protein is CASSLAWSPNTGELFF.

This chain joins TRBV6-5 and TRBJ1-2; possibly TRBD1 for D (6 bases). This CDR3 spans 15 amino acids. Germline assignment: CDR1 MNHEY and CDR2 SVGAGI. Trimming removed 6 bases at V and 6 bases at J, with 20 bases between. CDR3 loop: CASSRLTGIPNGYTF. For the CDR3, the DNA is TGTGCCAGCAGCCGCCTGACAGGCATACCCAATGGCTACACCTTC.

The chain carries TRBV7-6 and TRBJ1-4; D is unclear. CDR3 length: 15 residues. V shed 1 base and J shed 7 bases, with 13 bases lying between them. Germline CDR1 and CDR2: SGHVS and FNYEAQ. CDR3 DNA: TGTGCCAGCAGCTTAGGCGGCAGCGCCTTTGAAAAACTGTTTTTT. The encoded protein is CASSLGGSAFEKLFF.